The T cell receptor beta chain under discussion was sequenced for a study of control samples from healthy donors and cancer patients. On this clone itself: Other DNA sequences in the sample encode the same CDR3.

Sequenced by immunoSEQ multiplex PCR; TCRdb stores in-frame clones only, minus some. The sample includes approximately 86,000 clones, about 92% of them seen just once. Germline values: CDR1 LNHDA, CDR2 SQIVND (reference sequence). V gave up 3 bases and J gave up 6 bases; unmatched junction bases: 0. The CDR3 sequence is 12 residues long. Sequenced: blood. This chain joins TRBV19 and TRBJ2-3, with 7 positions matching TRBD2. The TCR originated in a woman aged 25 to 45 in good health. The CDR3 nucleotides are TGTGCCAGTAGTATTAGCGGGGATACGCAGTATTTT. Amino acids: CASSISGDTQYF. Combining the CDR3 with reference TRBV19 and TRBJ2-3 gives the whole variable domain DGGITQSPKYLFRKEGQNVTLSCEQNLNHDAMYWYRQDPGQGLRLIYYSQIVNDFQKGDIAEGYSVSREKKESFPLTVTSAQKNPTAFYLCASSISGDTQYFGPGTRLTVL.